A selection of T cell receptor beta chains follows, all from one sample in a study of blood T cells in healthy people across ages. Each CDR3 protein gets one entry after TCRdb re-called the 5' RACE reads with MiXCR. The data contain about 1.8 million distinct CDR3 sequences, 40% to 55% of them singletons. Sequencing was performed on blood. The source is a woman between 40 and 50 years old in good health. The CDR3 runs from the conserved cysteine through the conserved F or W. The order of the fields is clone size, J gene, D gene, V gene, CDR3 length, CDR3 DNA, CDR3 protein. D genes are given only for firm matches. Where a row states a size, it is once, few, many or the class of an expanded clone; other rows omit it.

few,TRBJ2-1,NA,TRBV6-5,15,TGTGCCAGCAGCCAGGTCCGGGGCTCCTACAATGAGCAGTTCTTC,CASSQVRGSYNEQFF
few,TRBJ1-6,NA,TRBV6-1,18,TGTGCCAGCAGTACCCTGACGCCCAGGGAAAATTATAATTCACCCCTCCACTTT,CASSTLTPRENYNSPLHF
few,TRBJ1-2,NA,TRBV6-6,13,TGTGCCAGCAGTTACAGGACAGATCATGGCTACACCTTC,CASSYRTDHGYTF
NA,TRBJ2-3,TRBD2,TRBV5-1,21,TGCGCCAGCAGCCTGCAGCTAAGGACTAGCGGGGGAACCCCTAGCACAGATACGCAGTATTTT,CASSLQLRTSGGTPSTDTQYF
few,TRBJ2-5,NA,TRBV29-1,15,TGCAGCGTCCCTGGTTTGGCGACCAACCAAGAGACCCAGTACTTC,CSVPGLATNQETQYF
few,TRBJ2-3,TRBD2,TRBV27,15,TGTGCCAGCAGGCCGACTAGCGCTTTGACAGATACGCAGTATTTT,CASRPTSALTDTQYF
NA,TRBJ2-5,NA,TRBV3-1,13,TGTGCCAGCAGCCAAGTAATTAAAGAGACCCAGTACTTC,CASSQVIKETQYF
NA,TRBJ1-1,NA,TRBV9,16,TGTGCCAGCAGCGTAGGACAGACCTATGGCTACACTGAAGCTTTCTTT,CASSVGQTYGYTEAFF
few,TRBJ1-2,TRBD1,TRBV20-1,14,TGCAGTGCTAGAGTAAGAGGACAGGGGGAAGAGTACACCTTC,CSARVRGQGEEYTF
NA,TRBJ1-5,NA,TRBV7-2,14,TGTGCCAGCAGCTTATTAAAAGGGAATCAGCCCCAGCATTTT,CASSLLKGNQPQHF
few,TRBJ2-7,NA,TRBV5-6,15,TGTGCCAGCAGCTTCGGGCTACAGAGCTCCTACGAGCAGTACTTC,CASSFGLQSSYEQYF
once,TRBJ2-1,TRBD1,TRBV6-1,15,TGTGCCAGCGGGATATTCGGGACAGGGGGCGGTGGGCAGTTCTTC,CASGIFGTGGGGQFF
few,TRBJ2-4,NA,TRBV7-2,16,TGTGCCAGCAGCTCTACAGGGAGTCTAGCCAAAAACATTCAGTACTTC,CASSSTGSLAKNIQYF
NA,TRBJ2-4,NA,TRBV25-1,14,TGTGCCAGCAGTGAAACAGGGGGGGGGGACCAGCAGTACTTC,CASSETGGGDQQYF
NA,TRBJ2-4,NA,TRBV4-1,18,TGCGCCAGCAGCCAAGAAGCCGGTGGGTCCACGCCCAAAAACATTCAGTACTTC,CASSQEAGGSTPKNIQYF
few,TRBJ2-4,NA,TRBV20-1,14,TGCAGTGCGATTCGACAGGTAGCCAAAAACATTCAGTACTTC,CSAIRQVAKNIQYF
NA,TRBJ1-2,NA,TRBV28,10,TGTGCCAGCAAAAGATATGGCTACACCTTC,CASKRYGYTF
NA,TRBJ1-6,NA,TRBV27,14,TGTGCCAGCAGCGTGGAGGGTGGGCATTCACCCCTCCACTTT,CASSVEGGHSPLHF
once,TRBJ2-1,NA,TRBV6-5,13,TGTGCCAGCAGTTTGATTGGGGGCGCGGAGCAGTTCTTC,CASSLIGGAEQFF
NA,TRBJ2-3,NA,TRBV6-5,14,TGTGCCAGCAGTTACTCGGGACAAGGTTACACGCAGTATTTT,CASSYSGQGYTQYF
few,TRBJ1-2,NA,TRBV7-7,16,TGTGCCAGCAGCTTAGATCCTACAGGGTATCCCTATGGCTACACCTTC,CASSLDPTGYPYGYTF
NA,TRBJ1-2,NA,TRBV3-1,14,TGTGCCAGCAGCCGAATTAGGGGGGACTATGGCTACACCTTC,CASSRIRGDYGYTF
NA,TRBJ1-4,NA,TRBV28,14,TGTGCCAGCAGTCCTGGGGACGGCTATGAAAAACTGTTTTTT,CASSPGDGYEKLFF
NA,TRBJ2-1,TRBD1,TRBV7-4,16,TGTGCCAGCAGCTTAGATCGACCGGGACAGATAAGAGCAGGGTTCTTC,CASSLDRPGQIRAGFF
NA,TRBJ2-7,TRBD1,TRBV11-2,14,TGTGCCAGCAGCCCAAGGGGGCGAGGGTACGAGCAGTACTTC,CASSPRGRGYEQYF
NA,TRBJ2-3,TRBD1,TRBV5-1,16,TGCGCCAGCAGCTTGACAGGGGGACGTAGCACAGATACGCAGTATTTT,CASSLTGGRSTDTQYF
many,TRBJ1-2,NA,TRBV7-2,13,TGTGCCAGCAGCTTAGGGTCGGACTATGGCTACACCTTC,CASSLGSDYGYTF
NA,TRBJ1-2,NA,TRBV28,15,TGTGCCAGCAGTTTAGAGGGTGGGAATCACTATGGCTACACCTTC,CASSLEGGNHYGYTF
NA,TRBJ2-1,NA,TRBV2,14,TGTGCCAACATATTAGGGGGGGGTCGCAATGAGCAGTTCTTC,CANILGGGRNEQFF
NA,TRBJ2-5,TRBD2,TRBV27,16,TGTGCCAGCAGTCCCTCCGCGGGGGAAGTCCAAGAGACCCAGTACTTC,CASSPSAGEVQETQYF
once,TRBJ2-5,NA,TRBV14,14,TGTGCCAGCAGCCAAGATATGGGGGTGGAGACCCAGTACTTC,CASSQDMGVETQYF
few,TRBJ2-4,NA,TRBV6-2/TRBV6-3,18,TGTGCCAGCAGTTACTCATTTACAGGGACCCTAGCCAAAAACATTCAGTACTTC,CASSYSFTGTLAKNIQYF
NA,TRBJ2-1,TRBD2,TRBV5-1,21,TGCGCCAGCAGCTTGCCGGCAGGGGGCGGACTAGCGGGGGGACGAGACAATGAGCAGTTCTTC,CASSLPAGGGLAGGRDNEQFF
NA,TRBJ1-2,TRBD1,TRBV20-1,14,TGCAGTGCTAAATCCGGGACAGGGAACTATGGCTACACCTTC,CSAKSGTGNYGYTF
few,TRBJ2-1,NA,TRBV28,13,TGTGCCAGCACCCGTTCCGGCCTGGATGAGCAGTTCTTC,CASTRSGLDEQFF
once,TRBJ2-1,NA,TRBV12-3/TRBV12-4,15,TGTGCCAGCAGTTTAGAGCAGGTGGGTTACAATGAGCAGTTCTTC,CASSLEQVGYNEQFF
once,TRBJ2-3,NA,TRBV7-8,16,TGTGCCAGCAGCTTAGAAGCGGCGGGAATGCAGCATACGCAGTATTTT,CASSLEAAGMQHTQYF
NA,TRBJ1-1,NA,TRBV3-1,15,TGTGCCAGCAGCCCTGCCAGGGGAGGTGCCACTGAAGCTTTCTTT,CASSPARGGATEAFF
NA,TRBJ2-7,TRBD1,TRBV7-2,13,TGTGCCAGCAGCTTGAACAGGGGGTGCGAGCAGTACTTC,CASSLNRGCEQYF